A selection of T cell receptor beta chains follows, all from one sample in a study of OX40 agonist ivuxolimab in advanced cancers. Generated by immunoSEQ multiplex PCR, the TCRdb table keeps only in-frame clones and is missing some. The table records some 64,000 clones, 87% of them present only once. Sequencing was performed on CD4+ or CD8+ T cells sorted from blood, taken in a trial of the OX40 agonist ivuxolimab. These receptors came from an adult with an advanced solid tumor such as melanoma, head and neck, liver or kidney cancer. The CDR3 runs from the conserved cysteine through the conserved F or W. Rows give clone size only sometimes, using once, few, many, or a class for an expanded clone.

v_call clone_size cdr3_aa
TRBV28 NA CASSLAGGPPGELFF
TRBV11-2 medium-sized CASSLTDANYGYTF
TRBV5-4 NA CASSGSKSLAGGQYTGELFF
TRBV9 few CASSVEGAGSSYNEQFF
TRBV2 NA CASRRGQVEAYGYTF
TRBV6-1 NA CASSGGGQETQYF
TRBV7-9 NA CASSFTNEKLFF
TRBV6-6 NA CASSALTSHNEQFF
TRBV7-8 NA CASSFQETQYF
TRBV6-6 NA CASSWGRGMNTEAFF
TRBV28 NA CASSSPGQSSYEQYF
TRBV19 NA CASSPVAGLGDTQYF
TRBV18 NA CASSQRDTHGSTNEKLFF
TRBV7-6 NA CASSLGGGLREQFF
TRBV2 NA CASRKGGLAEQYF
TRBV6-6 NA CASSNGDLNEKLFF
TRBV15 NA CATSRQRGSTDTQYF
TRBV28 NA CASSYGPVGTEAFF
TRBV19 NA CASSRQGNTGELFF
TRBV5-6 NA CASSFPQSYEQYF
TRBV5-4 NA CASSTGLAGTDTQYF
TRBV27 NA CASIWWELYNEQFF
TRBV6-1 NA CASSEAGTTDTQYF
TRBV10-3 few CASGQYDTEAFF
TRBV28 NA CASSYSSGTGAYEQYF
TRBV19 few CASSSTGGLLAFF
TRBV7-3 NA CASSLTGTGGATEAFF
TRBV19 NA CASSTQGQELFF
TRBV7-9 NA CASSLNMGGYNEQFF
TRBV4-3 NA CASSRRLAEYNEQFF
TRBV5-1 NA CASSLAGSQETQYF
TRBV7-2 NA CASSLGQGWTEAFF
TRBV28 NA CASSSNEKLFF
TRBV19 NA CASNRAEYNEQFF
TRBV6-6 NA CASRTYGYTF
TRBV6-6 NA CASRSLQGNTEAFF
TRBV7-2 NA CASSLAQLAGFTDTQYF
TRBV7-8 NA CASSSDNYEQYF
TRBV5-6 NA CASSLGTGWYQPQHF
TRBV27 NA CASSWAGARETQYF
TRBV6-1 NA CASRPLQGDYGYTF
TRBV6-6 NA CASSSQDSDTGELFF
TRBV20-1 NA CSARDGWEQFF
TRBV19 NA CASSSVSEQYF
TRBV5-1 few CASSRTVTDEKLFF
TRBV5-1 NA CASSLGWADIQYF
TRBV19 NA CASTPRGSRFRGTTSYGYTF
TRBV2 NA CASRTGPTGDEQFF
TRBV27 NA CASSAQGQGDSYNEQFF
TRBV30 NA CAWSYIRGDGYTF
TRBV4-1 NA CASSQSQARSYEQYF
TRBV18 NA CASSPLQNQPQHF
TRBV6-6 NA CASSYPQGVSGNTIYF
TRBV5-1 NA CASSLSSGQQETQYF
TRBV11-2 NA CASRRGPLLNTGELFF
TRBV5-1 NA CASSLASNRGQETQYF
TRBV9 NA CASSVSGQGVDEQFF
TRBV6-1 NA CASSEAWAGALYGYTF
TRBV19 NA CASSANREFDSPLHF